The sequence of this T cell receptor (beta chain) was determined in a study of blood T cell repertoires in COVID-19. Across the study: Material from acute and convalescent COVID-19 was sourced from the United States, Italy and Spain. The cDNA or gDNA used as material had been derived from T cells, B-cell-depleted T cells, or PBMCs.

V shed 2 bases, J shed 4 bases, and the junction held 6 bases outside the gene matches. This CDR3 has 15 amino acids. In the original analysis: Estimated nucleated cell counts came from reference gene primer amplification. Profiled with immunoSEQ multiplex PCR; TCRdb holds only in-frame clones, not every one. Clone size and the V and J calls come from that table; the DNA yielded D and trimming. Of approximately 31,000 clones listed, 85% to 95% are singletons. This chain connects TRBV23-1 to TRBJ1-2, with TRBD1 identical over 8 bases. TRBV23-1 is identified as an open reading frame with a role that is uncertain. The clonotype was recovered from a human donor in a cohort sampled during active COVID-19. Input material: peripheral blood. CDR3 sequence: CASSQTSGGGYGYTF. CDR3 in DNA: TGCGCCAGCAGTCAAACATCAGGGGGCGGCTATGGCTACACCTTC.